These 5 T cell receptor beta chains share one sample of origin, sequenced in a study of CD8+CD57+ T cells in acquired aplastic anemia. Investigators profiled TCR beta VDJ and CDR3 from genomic DNA template. A single record per CDR3 protein comes from TCRdb applying MiXCR to the reads. The sample has some 160,000 distinct CDR3 sequences; less than 50% are singletons. Patients included in sequencing had previously demonstrated CD8+CD57+ cell expansion by flow cytometry. Sample: sorted CD4+, CD8+, or CD8+CD57+ T cells (not recorded which) from PBMCs. All receptors derive from a human donor with aplastic anemia.

This clonotype was seen at least ten times. The rearrangement links TRBV20-1 to TRBJ2-7; D is perhaps TRBD1 (5 bases). Germline V gene sequence: CDR1 DFQATT, CDR2 SNEGSKA (reference sequence). Trimming shortened V by 7 bases and J by 4 bases, and 11 bases separated the two germline ends. The CDR3 sequence is 11 residues long. The CDR3 DNA sequence: TGCAGTGTCGATCCAGGGTACGAGCAGTACTTC. Translation: CSVDPGYEQYF.

This clonotype has only a few counts. This sequence joins TRBV5-5 and TRBJ1-1, with TRBD1 identical over 9 bases. Germline V gives CDR1 SGHKS, CDR2 YYEKEE (reference sequence). The CDR3 sequence is 16 residues long. V lost 4 bases, J lost 2 bases, and 9 bases stayed unmatched. The CDR3 DNA reads TGTGCCAGCAGCGCAGGACAGGGGTTGGTTAACACTGAAGCTTTCTTT. Residues: CASSAGQGLVNTEAFF.

This clonotype was counted at least ten times. V and J are TRBV5-8 and TRBJ1-6, with D unresolved. Germline-derived CDR1 and CDR2 are SGHTS and YDEGEE. The CDR3 is made up of 14 amino acids. Trimming stripped 2 bases from V and 7 bases from J, with 10 bases between. The CDR3 DNA sequence: TGTGCCAGCAGCTTTAGGGATACAAATTCACCCCTCCACTTT. Amino acid sequence: CASSFRDTNSPLHF.

In its sample, this clonotype was seen once. Being one base from a much bigger clone, this may be a read error. V gene TRBV12-3 or TRBV12-4 combines with J gene TRBJ1-1; D remains unclear. This CDR3 has 13 amino acids. Trimming left V 6 bases short and J 0 bases short, with 8 bases between. CDR3 sequence (DNA): TGTGCCAGCAGCCCCCCGGTGAACACTGAAGCTTTCTTT. Residues: CASSPPVNTEAFF.

J is TRBJ1-1 and V is TRBV7-8, with 8 nucleotides matching TRBD1. V lost 1 base to trimming and J lost 8 bases; unmatched junction nucleotides: 12. CDR1 is SGHVS and CDR2 is FQNEAQ in the germline V gene. This CDR3 has 16 residues. CDR3 loop: CASSLVGQGAAWEAFF. In DNA, the CDR3 is TGTGCCAGCAGCTTAGTAGGGCAGGGGGCCGCGTGGGAAGCTTTCTTT.